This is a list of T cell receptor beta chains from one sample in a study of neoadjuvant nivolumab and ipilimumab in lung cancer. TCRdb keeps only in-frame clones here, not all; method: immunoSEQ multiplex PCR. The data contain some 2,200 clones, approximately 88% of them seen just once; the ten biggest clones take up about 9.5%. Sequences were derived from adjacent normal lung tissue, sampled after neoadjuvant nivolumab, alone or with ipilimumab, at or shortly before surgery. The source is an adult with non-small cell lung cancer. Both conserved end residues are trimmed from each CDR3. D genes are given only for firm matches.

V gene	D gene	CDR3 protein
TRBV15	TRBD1	ATRTYRTGNSYGYT
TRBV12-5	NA	ASGPGGTDLYEQY
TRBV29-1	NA	SAQPQNTEAF
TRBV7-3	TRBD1	ASSPRTGYGYT
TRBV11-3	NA	ASSYWAVSRTEAF
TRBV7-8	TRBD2	ASSYQGLVFSGANVLT
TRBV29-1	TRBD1	STRQGGTDTQY
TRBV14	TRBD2	ASSQSGGLAKNIQY
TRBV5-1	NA	ASSLGPGQGTEAF
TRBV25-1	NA	ASSLLGENTEAF
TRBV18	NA	ASSPGTYTYNEQF
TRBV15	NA	ATSRDFLGNEQF
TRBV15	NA	ATSTGYNEQF
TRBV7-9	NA	ASSSAGVEKLF
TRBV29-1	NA	SVALAGWRGYT
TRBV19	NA	ASSWDPSGSEAF
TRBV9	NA	ASSGGGWTEAF
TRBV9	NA	ASSVSLGTSGRLF
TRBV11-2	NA	ASSLGLNTEAF
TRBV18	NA	ASSPPGGQPQH
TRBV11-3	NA	ASSPTRLEQNEKLF
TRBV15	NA	ATSRDPRNTEAF
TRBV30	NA	AWSVEGVGNTIY
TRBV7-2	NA	ASSSDTGNEQF
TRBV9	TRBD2	ASSLGLAGTYNEQF
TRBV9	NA	ASSVGGVSVNEQF
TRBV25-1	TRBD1	ASSGQGYIAEAF
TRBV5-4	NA	ASSSGSRGELF
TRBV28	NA	ASSSQMNTEAF
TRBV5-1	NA	ASSLGIDHEQY
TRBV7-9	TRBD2	ASSFKAGKTYEQY
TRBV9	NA	ASSPTGPNEKLF
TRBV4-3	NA	ASSQERGNQETQY
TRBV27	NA	ASSFSAGGGYT
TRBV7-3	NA	ASSLNAGDYGYT
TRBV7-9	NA	ASSALLRGTEAF
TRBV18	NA	ASSPQGTVYTDTQY
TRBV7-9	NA	ASSFGSYGYT
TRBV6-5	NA	ASSYSFRFTEAF
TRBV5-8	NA	ASSLFAVREQF
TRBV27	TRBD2	ASSLYPRREGQF
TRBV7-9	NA	ASSLSWGNEQF
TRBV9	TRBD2	ASSVTPWTSSDNEQF
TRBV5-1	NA	ASSPGMNTEAF
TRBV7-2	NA	ASSLVSRWAGQADTQY
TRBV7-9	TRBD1	ASSLRTGGLTKNIQY
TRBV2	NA	ASSEADGSPEANVLT
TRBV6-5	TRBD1	ASSPGTGGRETQY
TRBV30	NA	AWSATDGQPQH
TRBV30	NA	AWRVNRAGYT
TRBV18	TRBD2	ASSRGLAGLQETQY
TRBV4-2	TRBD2	ASSQGVGRAGETQY
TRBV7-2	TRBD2	ASSLGLAGGESTDTQY
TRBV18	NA	ASSPPGSRYNEQF
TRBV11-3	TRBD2	ASSPRTGGFTDTQY
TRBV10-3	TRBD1	AISDPGQGANTGELF
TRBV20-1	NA	SAPASHAN
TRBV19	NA	ASIKGALASTYNEQF
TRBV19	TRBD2	ASSARRGRAMYEQY
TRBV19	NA	ASSPGGAYEQY